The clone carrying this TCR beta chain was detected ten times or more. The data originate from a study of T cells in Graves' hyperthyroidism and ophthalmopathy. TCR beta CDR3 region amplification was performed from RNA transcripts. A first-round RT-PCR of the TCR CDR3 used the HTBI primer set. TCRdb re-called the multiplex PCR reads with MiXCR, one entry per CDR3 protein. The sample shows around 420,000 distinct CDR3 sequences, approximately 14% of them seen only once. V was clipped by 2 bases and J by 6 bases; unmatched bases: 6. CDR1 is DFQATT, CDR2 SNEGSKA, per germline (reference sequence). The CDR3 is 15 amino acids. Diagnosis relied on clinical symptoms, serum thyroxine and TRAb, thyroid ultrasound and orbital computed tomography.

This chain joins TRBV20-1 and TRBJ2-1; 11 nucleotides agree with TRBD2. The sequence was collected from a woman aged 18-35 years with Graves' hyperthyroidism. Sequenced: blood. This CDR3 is CSARPPGLAVNEQFF. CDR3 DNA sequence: TGCAGTGCTAGACCTCCGGGACTAGCGGTCAATGAGCAGTTCTTC.